The rows below give T cell receptor beta chains drawn from one sample of a study of technical replicates of blood from a few donors. Method: immunoSEQ multiplex PCR; TCRdb's copy keeps in-frame clones and lacks some. This table has roughly 68,000 clones, 70% to 90% appearing once. Sequences were obtained from PBMCs. These receptors were taken from a human donor in good health. Some clones in this sample may be carry-over from other donors' samples. The CDR3 runs from the conserved cysteine through the conserved F or W. The order of the fields is V gene, clone size, D gene, J gene, CDR3 protein, CDR3 DNA. D genes are given only for firm matches. For some rows the clone size is stated as once, few or many, or as a class when expanded; others skip it.

V gene: TRBV9
clone size: .
D gene: TRBD1
J gene: TRBJ2-7
CDR3 protein: CASSVASGTGGRHEQYF
CDR3 DNA: TGTGCCAGCAGCGTAGCCTCCGGGACAGGGGGCCGGCACGAGCAGTACTTC

V gene: TRBV10-3
clone size: few
D gene: .
J gene: TRBJ2-7
CDR3 protein: CAISEAGGSSEQYF
CDR3 DNA: TGTGCCATCAGTGAAGCAGGGGGGTCGTCCGAGCAGTACTTC

V gene: TRBV4-3
clone size: .
D gene: TRBD1
J gene: TRBJ1-6
CDR3 protein: CASSQDRQGDSPLHF
CDR3 DNA: TGCGCCAGCAGCCAAGACCGACAGGGCGATTCACCCCTCCACTTT

V gene: TRBV6-5
clone size: .
D gene: .
J gene: TRBJ2-3
CDR3 protein: CASSYPGLSDTQYF
CDR3 DNA: TGTGCCAGCAGTTACCCGGGGTTGTCAGATACGCAGTATTTT

V gene: TRBV7-6
clone size: .
D gene: TRBD1
J gene: TRBJ2-7
CDR3 protein: CASSPGTGGLLMYEQYF
CDR3 DNA: TGTGCCAGCAGCCCGGGGACAGGGGGCTTGCTGATGTACGAGCAGTACTTC

V gene: TRBV5-8
clone size: .
D gene: .
J gene: TRBJ1-3
CDR3 protein: CASSYQGNTIYF
CDR3 DNA: TGTGCCAGCAGCTACCAGGGAAACACCATATATTTT

V gene: TRBV19
clone size: .
D gene: TRBD1
J gene: TRBJ1-5
CDR3 protein: CASRTGGRQPQHF
CDR3 DNA: TGTGCCAGTAGGACAGGGGGCCGGCAGCCCCAGCATTTT

V gene: TRBV6-6
clone size: .
D gene: TRBD1
J gene: TRBJ2-7
CDR3 protein: CASGSGQTSSYEQYF
CDR3 DNA: TGTGCCAGCGGGTCGGGACAGACCTCCTCCTACGAGCAGTACTTC

V gene: TRBV6-5
clone size: .
D gene: TRBD1
J gene: TRBJ1-4
CDR3 protein: CASRRGLDNEKLFF
CDR3 DNA: TGTGCCAGCAGAAGGGGGCTAGATAATGAAAAACTGTTTTTT

V gene: TRBV19
clone size: .
D gene: .
J gene: TRBJ2-3
CDR3 protein: CASSMRGGSTDTQYF
CDR3 DNA: TGTGCCAGTAGTATGCGGGGTGGAAGCACAGATACGCAGTATTTT

V gene: TRBV20-1
clone size: .
D gene: .
J gene: TRBJ2-3
CDR3 protein: CSASRLDTQYF
CDR3 DNA: TGCAGTGCTAGCCGTCTCGATACGCAGTATTTT

V gene: TRBV29-1
clone size: .
D gene: TRBD1
J gene: TRBJ1-2
CDR3 protein: CSVGQGAGYGYTF
CDR3 DNA: TGCAGCGTTGGACAGGGGGCTGGGTATGGCTACACCTTC

V gene: TRBV7-6
clone size: .
D gene: TRBD2
J gene: TRBJ2-7
CDR3 protein: CASSLDREAYEQYF
CDR3 DNA: TGTGCCAGCAGCTTAGATCGGGAGGCCTACGAGCAGTACTTC

V gene: TRBV19
clone size: .
D gene: .
J gene: TRBJ2-7
CDR3 protein: CASSVLRGEQYF
CDR3 DNA: TGTGCCAGTAGTGTCCTAAGGGGCGAGCAGTACTTC

V gene: TRBV21-1
clone size: .
D gene: .
J gene: TRBJ1-1
CDR3 protein: CASSTHLDRRNTEAFF
CDR3 DNA: TGTGCCAGCAGCACCCATTTGGACAGGCGGAACACTGAAGCTTTCTTT

V gene: TRBV7-8
clone size: once
D gene: TRBD2
J gene: TRBJ2-5
CDR3 protein: CASSLVASGEGETQYF
CDR3 DNA: TGTGCCAGCAGCTTAGTGGCTAGCGGGGAGGGGGAGACCCAGTACTTC

V gene: TRBV7-3
clone size: .
D gene: TRBD2
J gene: TRBJ2-1
CDR3 protein: CASSQPGTSGSSYNEQFF
CDR3 DNA: TGTGCCAGCAGTCAACCCGGGACTAGCGGGAGTTCCTACAATGAGCAGTTCTTC

V gene: TRBV9
clone size: .
D gene: TRBD1
J gene: TRBJ1-1
CDR3 protein: CASSVDRDRTRAFF
CDR3 DNA: TGTGCCAGCAGCGTGGACAGGGACCGGACCCGAGCTTTCTTT

V gene: TRBV20-1
clone size: .
D gene: .
J gene: TRBJ1-2
CDR3 protein: CSVVGYTF
CDR3 DNA: TGCAGTGTCGTCGGCTACACCTTC

V gene: TRBV13
clone size: once
D gene: TRBD1
J gene: TRBJ1-2
CDR3 protein: CASSLTGIIGYTF
CDR3 DNA: TGTGCCAGCAGCCTGACAGGGATTATTGGCTACACCTTC

V gene: TRBV19
clone size: .
D gene: .
J gene: TRBJ2-7
CDR3 protein: CASSIGWGHSYEQYF
CDR3 DNA: TGTGCCAGTAGTATTGGCTGGGGGCACTCCTACGAGCAGTACTTC

V gene: TRBV7-2
clone size: .
D gene: .
J gene: TRBJ2-5
CDR3 protein: CASSYRVGETQYF
CDR3 DNA: TGTGCCAGCAGCTACAGGGTTGGAGAGACCCAGTACTTC

V gene: TRBV5-1
clone size: .
D gene: .
J gene: TRBJ2-7
CDR3 protein: CASSLALAPRGAYEQYF
CDR3 DNA: TGCGCCAGCAGCTTGGCCCTGGCCCCAAGAGGCGCCTACGAGCAGTACTTC

V gene: TRBV5-1
clone size: many
D gene: TRBD1
J gene: TRBJ1-1
CDR3 protein: CASRDPKTGGGGTEAFF
CDR3 DNA: TGCGCCAGCAGGGATCCGAAAACAGGGGGCGGTGGGACTGAAGCTTTCTTT

V gene: TRBV6-5
clone size: .
D gene: TRBD1
J gene: TRBJ1-6
CDR3 protein: CASTLGQGNSPLHF
CDR3 DNA: TGTGCCAGCACCCTGGGACAGGGTAATTCACCCCTCCACTTT

V gene: TRBV7-9
clone size: once
D gene: .
J gene: TRBJ2-2
CDR3 protein: CASRAVSGIGAGELFF
CDR3 DNA: TGTGCCAGCAGAGCTGTATCCGGGATCGGCGCCGGGGAGCTGTTTTTT

V gene: TRBV4-1
clone size: .
D gene: TRBD2
J gene: TRBJ2-2
CDR3 protein: CASSQGRAQRGYTGELFF
CDR3 DNA: TGCGCCAGCAGCCAAGGCCGGGCCCAGCGGGGCTACACCGGGGAGCTGTTTTTT

V gene: TRBV19
clone size: .
D gene: TRBD1
J gene: TRBJ1-1
CDR3 protein: CASWGGQGLRDTEAFF
CDR3 DNA: TGTGCCAGCTGGGGGGGACAGGGGTTAAGGGACACTGAAGCTTTCTTT

V gene: TRBV30
clone size: .
D gene: .
J gene: TRBJ2-5
CDR3 protein: CAWSPGSQETQYF
CDR3 DNA: TGTGCCTGGAGTCCCGGGAGCCAAGAGACCCAGTACTTC

V gene: TRBV1
clone size: .
D gene: .
J gene: TRBJ2-3
CDR3 protein: CTTIGASTDTQYF
CDR3 DNA: TGCACCACGATTGGGGCTAGCACAGATACGCAGTATTTT

V gene: TRBV4-3
clone size: .
D gene: TRBD1
J gene: TRBJ1-2
CDR3 protein: CASSQDNHPDRVNSGYTF
CDR3 DNA: TGCGCCAGCAGCCAGGACAACCACCCCGACAGGGTAAACTCTGGCTACACCTTC

V gene: TRBV7-9
clone size: .
D gene: .
J gene: TRBJ1-6
CDR3 protein: CASSLGGAESPLHF
CDR3 DNA: TGTGCCAGCAGCTTAGGTGGGGCTGAGTCACCCCTCCACTTT

V gene: TRBV11-1
clone size: once
D gene: TRBD1
J gene: TRBJ2-1
CDR3 protein: CASSQQGVGNEQFF
CDR3 DNA: TGTGCCAGCAGCCAACAGGGGGTCGGAAATGAGCAGTTCTTC

V gene: TRBV6-5
clone size: .
D gene: .
J gene: TRBJ1-2
CDR3 protein: CASSLAANYGYTF
CDR3 DNA: TGTGCCAGCAGTTTAGCTGCTAACTATGGCTACACCTTC

V gene: TRBV7-9
clone size: .
D gene: .
J gene: TRBJ2-7
CDR3 protein: CASSPVRGGRREQYF
CDR3 DNA: TGTGCCAGCAGCCCGGTAAGGGGTGGGAGGAGGGAGCAGTACTTC

V gene: TRBV2
clone size: once
D gene: .
J gene: TRBJ2-7
CDR3 protein: CASKPGLNEQYF
CDR3 DNA: TGTGCCAGCAAACCGGGTTTGAACGAGCAGTACTTC

V gene: TRBV4-3
clone size: .
D gene: TRBD2
J gene: TRBJ2-7
CDR3 protein: CASSQGLAALYEQYF
CDR3 DNA: TGCGCCAGCAGCCAAGGACTAGCGGCACTCTACGAGCAGTACTTC

V gene: TRBV29-1
clone size: .
D gene: .
J gene: TRBJ1-1
CDR3 protein: CSVIRGGTEAFF
CDR3 DNA: TGCAGCGTTATCAGGGGTGGGACTGAAGCTTTCTTT

V gene: TRBV27
clone size: .
D gene: .
J gene: TRBJ1-2
CDR3 protein: CASSARAAFNYGYTF
CDR3 DNA: TGTGCCAGCAGTGCACGTGCGGCCTTCAACTATGGCTACACCTTC

V gene: TRBV7-9
clone size: .
D gene: .
J gene: TRBJ1-1
CDR3 protein: CASSLTNTEAFF
CDR3 DNA: TGTGCCAGCAGCTTAACTAACACTGAAGCTTTCTTT

V gene: TRBV7-9
clone size: .
D gene: TRBD1
J gene: TRBJ1-5
CDR3 protein: CASSSWTGDGSNQPQHF
CDR3 DNA: TGTGCCAGCAGCTCGTGGACAGGGGACGGGAGCAATCAGCCCCAGCATTTT

V gene: TRBV18
clone size: .
D gene: .
J gene: TRBJ2-1
CDR3 protein: CASSPRTGSDEQFF
CDR3 DNA: TGTGCCAGCTCACCACGAACAGGGAGCGATGAGCAGTTCTTC

V gene: TRBV5-6
clone size: .
D gene: .
J gene: TRBJ2-7
CDR3 protein: CASSLDGLATQYF
CDR3 DNA: TGTGCCAGCAGCTTGGATGGGTTAGCGACGCAGTACTTC

V gene: TRBV7-8
clone size: .
D gene: TRBD1
J gene: TRBJ1-4
CDR3 protein: CASSRDRGEKLFF
CDR3 DNA: TGTGCCAGCAGCCGGGACAGGGGTGAAAAACTGTTTTTT

V gene: TRBV5-1
clone size: .
D gene: TRBD1
J gene: TRBJ1-2
CDR3 protein: CASRPSGGYSTAYGYTF
CDR3 DNA: TGCGCCAGCAGACCCTCAGGGGGATACTCGACTGCCTATGGCTACACCTTC

V gene: TRBV5-6
clone size: .
D gene: .
J gene: TRBJ1-1
CDR3 protein: CASSLGYSEAFF
CDR3 DNA: TGTGCCAGCAGCTTGGGCTACTCTGAAGCTTTCTTT

V gene: TRBV7-3
clone size: .
D gene: .
J gene: TRBJ2-7
CDR3 protein: CASSLGLQAGEQYF
CDR3 DNA: TGTGCCAGCAGCTTAGGGTTGCAGGCCGGCGAGCAGTACTTC

V gene: TRBV27
clone size: once
D gene: .
J gene: TRBJ2-3
CDR3 protein: CASRAGARQGSTDTQYF
CDR3 DNA: TGTGCCAGCAGAGCGGGGGCCAGACAGGGTAGCACAGATACGCAGTATTTT

V gene: TRBV7-9
clone size: .
D gene: TRBD1
J gene: TRBJ2-7
CDR3 protein: CASSLLPQGAFLEQYF
CDR3 DNA: TGTGCCAGCAGCTTATTGCCCCAGGGGGCGTTTTTGGAGCAGTACTTC

V gene: TRBV6-1
clone size: .
D gene: TRBD1
J gene: TRBJ2-7
CDR3 protein: CASSERDRAEQYF
CDR3 DNA: TGTGCCAGCAGTGAAAGGGACAGGGCCGAGCAGTACTTC

V gene: TRBV5-1
clone size: .
D gene: .
J gene: TRBJ1-2
CDR3 protein: CASSSDGNTNYGYTF
CDR3 DNA: TGCGCCAGCAGCTCGGACGGGAACACTAACTATGGCTACACCTTC

V gene: TRBV18
clone size: .
D gene: .
J gene: TRBJ2-7
CDR3 protein: CASSPPIPARRHEQYF
CDR3 DNA: TGTGCCAGCTCACCACCGATTCCTGCTAGGCGGCACGAGCAGTACTTC

V gene: TRBV7-9
clone size: .
D gene: .
J gene: TRBJ2-3
CDR3 protein: CASSYRDTTDTQYF
CDR3 DNA: TGTGCCAGCAGCTACCGGGACACCACAGATACGCAGTATTTT

V gene: TRBV6-6
clone size: few
D gene: .
J gene: TRBJ1-1
CDR3 protein: CASSDGGNTEAFF
CDR3 DNA: TGTGCCAGCAGTGACGGGGGGAACACTGAAGCTTTCTTT

V gene: TRBV6-5
clone size: .
D gene: .
J gene: TRBJ1-1
CDR3 protein: CASSLAGGTEAFF
CDR3 DNA: TGTGCCAGCAGTTTAGCCGGGGGGACTGAAGCTTTCTTT